A selection of T cell receptor beta chains follows, all from one sample in a study of post-analysis software for immune sequencing data. One entry per CDR3 protein, called by TCRdb with MiXCR from the PCR reads. The sample yields 800,000 to 950,000 distinct CDR3 sequences, roughly 50% seen once. The sequencing sample was made of blood. Every receptor here comes from a girl between 10 and 17 years old with multiple sclerosis. CDR3s include the opening cysteine and the closing phenylalanine or tryptophan. The order of the fields is J gene, D gene, V gene, clone size, CDR3 protein, CDR3 DNA. A D gene is named only where the DNA matches it firmly. Size is omitted from some rows. Given values are once, few, many or a class for expanded clones.

TRBJ1-5 | - | TRBV20-1 | once | CSAMRGLGNQPQHF | TGCAGTGCTATGCGGGGTCTTGGCAATCAGCCCCAGCATTTT
TRBJ2-7 | - | TRBV27 | - | CASSLSSGSYGQYF | TGTGCCAGCAGTTTATCGTCCGGCTCCTACGGGCAGTACTTC
TRBJ1-5 | - | TRBV10-3 | - | CAIGRTENQPQHF | TGTGCCATTGGCAGGACAGAAAATCAGCCCCAGCATTTT
TRBJ2-7 | TRBD2 | TRBV27 | - | CASSSHASGRAYEQYF | TGTGCCAGCAGTTCCCACGCTAGCGGGAGGGCCTACGAGCAGTACTTC
TRBJ2-2 | - | TRBV9 | once | CASSVVEGIGGELFF | TGTGCCAGCAGCGTAGTGGAGGGAATTGGCGGGGAGCTGTTTTTT
TRBJ1-2 | TRBD1 | TRBV3-1 | - | CASTGGSDYGYTF | TGTGCCAGCACAGGGGGGAGCGACTATGGCTACACCTTC
TRBJ2-7 | - | TRBV7-3 | - | CASSLTGSGEQYF | TGTGCCAGCAGCTTAACAGGATCGGGCGAGCAGTACTTC
TRBJ2-7 | - | TRBV11-2 | - | CASSLEQVVSYEQYF | TGTGCCAGCAGCTTAGAACAGGTTGTCTCCTACGAGCAGTACTTC
TRBJ2-3 | TRBD1 | TRBV7-9 | - | CASSLEDRGLRADTQYF | TGTGCCAGCAGCTTAGAAGACAGGGGATTGAGGGCAGATACGCAGTATTTT
TRBJ2-3 | - | TRBV9 | - | CASSFGTYTDTQYF | TGTGCCAGCAGTTTCGGGACCTACACAGATACGCAGTATTTT